These 3 T cell receptor beta chains came from one sample sequenced in a study of shared clonotypes between healthy human individuals. CD45RO-negative, CCR7-positively selected cells formed the naive CD8 fraction, excluding terminally differentiated effector memory CD45RA+ cells. Here immunoSEQ multiplex PCR was the method, and the copy in TCRdb shows in-frame clones only, minus some. The data show 1.5 million to 2.5 million clones, 85% to 95% seen once. Sequencing was carried out using naive CD8+ T cells sorted from blood. These receptor sequences come from a man between 18 and 29 years old in good health.

This chain connects TRBV4-1 to TRBJ2-7; D may correspond to TRBD1 or TRBD2 (5 bases each). V shed 0 bases and J shed 1 base, with 10 bases lying between them. Germline V CDR1 and CDR2: MGHRA, YSYEKL. CDR3 length equals 15 residues. The chain's CDR3 is CASSQEWDLSYEQYF. The DNA for the CDR3 is TGCGCCAGCAGCCAAGAATGGGACCTTTCCTACGAGCAGTACTTC.

This clone showed up just once. The genes are TRBV4-1 and TRBJ1-2, with D perhaps TRBD1 (6 bases). The CDR3 runs 15 residues. Germline CDR1 reads MGHRA; CDR2 reads YSYEKL. V was shortened by 4 bases and J by 4 bases, with 16 bases between the two germline ends. The CDR3 loop is CASSLTDSNLYGYTF. CDR3 DNA: TGCGCCAGCAGCCTGACGGACAGCAACCTCTATGGCTACACCTTC.

The chain is built from TRBV11-2 and TRBJ2-1; the D is unclear. This CDR3 comprises 16 residues. V was shortened by 0 bases and J by 4 bases, with 13 bases between the two germline ends. Germline-derived CDR1 and CDR2 are SGHAT and FQNNGV. The CDR3 spells CASSLDRAGHYNEQFF. Here the CDR3 DNA reads TGTGCCAGCAGCTTAGATCGGGCAGGCCATTACAATGAGCAGTTCTTC.